The T cell receptor (beta chain) under discussion was sequenced for a study of shared clonotypes between healthy human individuals. This CDR3 region has 16 residues. In germline, CDR1 is SGHRS, CDR2 YFSETQ. V shed 0 bases and J shed 7 bases, with 16 bases lying between them. This clone has at least ten counts. Its antigen is undetermined. Study observations and caveats: Clonotype sharing among donors was expected to depend on sequencing depth. Generation of non-shared clonotypes was less probable than generation of clonotypes shared by all four donors. Larger richness was generally estimated for naive than memory subsets.

Original processing methods: Filtering was not the same, since immunoSEQ gave junction-only sequences without quality scores. The assay was immunoSEQ multiplex PCR, and TCRdb's table has in-frame clones only and misses some. V, J and clone size were drawn from that table, and D and trimming were deduced from the DNA. Of millions of clones listed, just over 90% are singletons. Naive CD8 cells lacked CD45RO and underwent positive selection for CCR7, leaving out terminally differentiated effector memory CD45RA+ cells. The sequence derives from a man aged 18 to 30 in good health. Some clones in this sample may be carry-over from other donors' samples. The rearrangement links TRBV5-1 to TRBJ2-2; the D gene is possibly TRBD1 (6 bases). Sequenced material: naive CD8+ T cells from PBMCs. CDR3 loop: CASSLAGTTRGGELFF. The CDR3 DNA sequence: TGCGCCAGCAGCTTGGCCGGGACAACGAGGGGCGGGGAGCTGTTTTTT.